The clone carrying this T cell receptor beta chain was picked up many times. The sample belongs to a study of regulatory T cells in long-lasting Graves disease. Time point specified: newly diagnosed GD, antithyroid drugs for less than 3 months. After RNA was extracted from PBMCs, the TCR library was made from it. An endocrinology department in Xi'an, China, supplied the patients. Relying on iRepertoire HTBI primers and Arm-PCR of CDR3 regions, the team built TCR beta libraries. TCRdb re-called the multiplex PCR reads with MiXCR, one entry per CDR3 protein. The table includes about 540,000 distinct CDR3 sequences, 13% detected once. V lost 1 base, J lost 6 bases, and 11 bases stayed unmatched. Germline V gene lookup returns CDR1 LGHDT and CDR2 YNNKEL (reference sequence). This CDR3 spans 16 amino acids. These sequences were also reported in another study, on T cells in Graves' hyperthyroidism and ophthalmopathy. This second study notes: The study enrolled patients aged 18 to 65 with newly diagnosed hyperthyroidism of under 2 months' duration.

The sequence came from a man aged 25 to 40 with Graves disease. The chain links TRBV3-1 to TRBJ2-5; 7 nucleotides match TRBD2. This specimen consisted of peripheral blood mononuclear cells (PBMCs), obtained at new diagnosis, from a patient treated with antithyroid drugs. The CDR3 spells CASSQGSAGTVKTQYF. The CDR3 DNA sequence: TGTGCCAGCAGCCAAGGGTCAGCGGGGACCGTGAAGACCCAGTACTTC.